A selection of T cell receptor beta chains follows, all from one sample in a study of response to subunit inactivated influenza vaccine. TCRdb passed the RT-PCR reads through MiXCR, listing each CDR3 protein once. Counted here are some 200,000 distinct CDR3 sequences, 12% occurring once; the ten biggest clones make up approximately 32%. These data were also filed under a second study, of T cells expressing NK-cell markers.

The sequencing here drew on CD8+ T cells sorted from PBMCs, taken 11 to 12 days after vaccination. These receptors were taken from a man in his forties or fifties who received an inactivated influenza vaccine. Both conserved end residues are part of each CDR3. The D gene is left open where the match is weak. Size is stated for part of the rows, as once, few or many counts, or as a class when the clone is expanded.

D: .
J: TRBJ2-3
V: TRBV29-1
size: .
CDR3: CSVLGSTDTQYF
DNA: TGCAGCGTTTTGGGTAGCACAGATACGCAGTATTTT

D: .
J: TRBJ2-7
V: TRBV7-9
size: few
CDR3: CASSPPSGPSYEQYF
DNA: TGTGCCAGCAGCCCCCCGTCAGGCCCCTCCTACGAGCAGTACTTC

D: TRBD1
J: TRBJ1-2
V: TRBV11-2
size: .
CDR3: CASRLWGQGVHYGYTF
DNA: TGTGCCAGCAGGCTTTGGGGACAGGGGGTTCACTATGGCTACACCTTC

D: TRBD2
J: TRBJ2-7
V: TRBV6-2/TRBV6-3
size: few
CDR3: CASSYTGTSGEQYF
DNA: TGTGCCAGCAGTTACACGGGGACTAGCGGCGAGCAGTACTTC

D: TRBD1
J: TRBJ1-2
V: TRBV11-2
size: few
CDR3: CASSLDPHNLQGARDGYTF
DNA: TGTGCCAGCAGCTTAGACCCTCACAATTTACAGGGGGCGCGAGATGGCTACACCTTC

D: TRBD2
J: TRBJ2-1
V: TRBV7-8
size: many
CDR3: CASSLNLGLYSYNEQFF
DNA: TGTGCCAGCAGCTTAAATTTGGGACTATATTCCTACAATGAGCAGTTCTTC

D: .
J: TRBJ2-4
V: TRBV2
size: .
CDR3: CASSASGVDLAKNIQYF
DNA: TGTGCCAGCAGCGCCTCGGGGGTGGACTTAGCCAAAAACATTCAGTACTTC

D: .
J: TRBJ1-1
V: TRBV6-5
size: many
CDR3: CASSYSGGAYTEAFF
DNA: TGTGCCAGCAGTTACTCCGGGGGGGCGTACACTGAAGCTTTCTTT

D: .
J: TRBJ1-1
V: TRBV7-2
size: .
CDR3: CASSPGTPAFF
DNA: TGTGCCAGCAGCCCGGGGACCCCAGCTTTCTTT

D: .
J: TRBJ1-1
V: TRBV29-1
size: few
CDR3: CSALRQFEAFF
DNA: TGCAGCGCCCTGCGACAGTTTGAAGCTTTCTTT

D: .
J: TRBJ2-5
V: TRBV7-3
size: .
CDR3: CASSFGGPQETQYF
DNA: TGTGCCAGCAGCTTTGGGGGACCCCAAGAGACCCAGTACTTC

D: .
J: TRBJ2-1
V: TRBV30
size: many
CDR3: CAWSEGNEQFF
DNA: TGTGCCTGGAGTGAGGGCAATGAGCAGTTCTTC

D: .
J: TRBJ2-6
V: TRBV11-1
size: few
CDR3: CASSLRDAGVSGANVLTF
DNA: TGTGCCAGCAGCTTAAGGGATGCCGGCGTCTCTGGGGCCAACGTCCTGACTTTC

D: .
J: TRBJ2-2
V: TRBV15
size: .
CDR3: CATSRDRFGVSGELFF
DNA: TGTGCCACCAGCAGAGATCGGTTTGGGGTATCCGGGGAGCTGTTTTTT

D: .
J: TRBJ1-5
V: TRBV27
size: few
CDR3: CASSLWGGQGNQPQHF
DNA: TGTGCCAGCAGTTTATGGGGGGGGCAAGGCAATCAGCCCCAGCATTTT

D: TRBD1
J: TRBJ1-1
V: TRBV25-1
size: .
CDR3: CASNRGTGTEAFF
DNA: TGTGCCAGCAACCGTGGGACAGGGACTGAAGCTTTCTTT

D: .
J: TRBJ1-4
V: TRBV5-1
size: .
CDR3: CASSFGSGVNEKLFF
DNA: TGCGCCAGCAGCTTTGGCTCCGGGGTAAATGAAAAACTGTTTTTT

D: .
J: TRBJ2-2
V: TRBV12-3/TRBV12-4
size: many
CDR3: CASSEQEVSGELFF
DNA: TGTGCCAGCAGTGAACAGGAAGTGTCCGGGGAGCTGTTTTTT

D: TRBD2
J: TRBJ2-3
V: TRBV27
size: few
CDR3: CATPGLAGTDTQYF
DNA: TGTGCCACCCCGGGGCTAGCGGGCACAGATACGCAGTATTTT

D: .
J: TRBJ1-2
V: TRBV5-4
size: .
CDR3: CASSLERLYGYTF
DNA: TGTGCCAGCAGCTTGGAGAGGCTCTATGGCTACACCTTC

D: .
J: TRBJ1-5
V: TRBV2
size: many
CDR3: CASSEGAVTSWEGIYSNQPQHF
DNA: TGTGCCAGCAGTGAGGGTGCTGTCACGAGCTGGGAGGGAATATATAGCAATCAGCCCCAGCATTTT

D: .
J: TRBJ1-2
V: TRBV28
size: few
CDR3: CASSLLLSYGYTF
DNA: TGTGCCAGCAGTTTATTACTCAGCTATGGCTACACCTTC

D: .
J: TRBJ2-1
V: TRBV4-3
size: .
CDR3: CASSPWTTQTNNEQFF
DNA: TGCGCCAGCAGCCCCTGGACTACTCAAACCAACAATGAGCAGTTCTTC

D: TRBD2
J: TRBJ2-1
V: TRBV4-2
size: many
CDR3: CASSQDGAGGPNEQFF
DNA: TGTGCCAGCAGCCAAGACGGTGCGGGGGGGCCAAATGAGCAGTTCTTC

D: TRBD2
J: TRBJ2-7
V: TRBV10-2
size: .
CDR3: CASSELPGLGGEQYF
DNA: TGCGCCAGCAGTGAGTTACCGGGACTAGGGGGCGAGCAGTACTTC

D: .
J: TRBJ1-4
V: TRBV7-9
size: .
CDR3: CASEGGMGEKLFF
DNA: TGTGCCAGTGAAGGAGGGATGGGGGAAAAACTGTTTTTT

D: TRBD1
J: TRBJ1-3
V: TRBV4-3
size: few
CDR3: CASSQGQGAPGNTIYF
DNA: TGCGCCAGCAGCCAAGGACAGGGGGCTCCTGGAAACACCATATATTTT

D: TRBD2
J: TRBJ2-1
V: TRBV12-3/TRBV12-4
size: few
CDR3: CASSFVSGAYYNEQFF
DNA: TGTGCCAGCAGTTTCGTGAGCGGGGCCTATTACAATGAGCAGTTCTTC

D: TRBD1
J: TRBJ2-3
V: TRBV18
size: few
CDR3: CASSPTGTVDTQYF
DNA: TGTGCCAGCTCACCCACCGGGACAGTCGATACGCAGTATTTT

D: .
J: TRBJ2-1
V: TRBV7-9
size: .
CDR3: CASSPAHGEQFF
DNA: TGTGCCAGCAGCCCCGCGCACGGTGAGCAGTTCTTC

D: .
J: TRBJ2-1
V: TRBV11-2
size: .
CDR3: CASSFFFPSSTGGNEQFF
DNA: TGTGCCAGCAGCTTTTTTTTTCCGAGCTCGACAGGTGGCAATGAGCAGTTCTTC

D: TRBD2
J: TRBJ2-7
V: TRBV6-5
size: .
CDR3: CASSYSGTSRPEQYF
DNA: TGTGCCAGCAGTTACTCCGGGACTAGCCGCCCCGAGCAGTACTTC

D: .
J: TRBJ2-7
V: TRBV28
size: few
CDR3: CASSPPGYEQYF
DNA: TGTGCCAGCAGCCCCCCAGGCTACGAGCAGTACTTC

D: .
J: TRBJ2-7
V: TRBV4-3
size: .
CDR3: CASSPHGTPRGYEQYF
DNA: TGCGCCAGCAGCCCGCACGGGACACCCAGGGGATACGAGCAGTACTTC

D: .
J: TRBJ1-2
V: TRBV24-1
size: many
CDR3: CATSDWTLNYGYTF
DNA: TGTGCCACCAGTGATTGGACGTTGAACTATGGCTACACCTTC

D: .
J: TRBJ1-2
V: TRBV15
size: .
CDR3: CATSTKQEIYGYTF
DNA: TGTGCCACCAGCACAAAGCAGGAAATCTATGGCTACACCTTC

D: .
J: TRBJ2-1
V: TRBV20-1
size: few
CDR3: CSAGPSGAFYNEQFF
DNA: TGCAGTGCAGGCCCTTCGGGGGCCTTCTACAATGAGCAGTTCTTC

D: TRBD2
J: TRBJ2-1
V: TRBV20-1
size: many
CDR3: CSAGGLAGTHNEQFF
DNA: TGCAGTGCTGGCGGACTAGCGGGAACACACAATGAGCAGTTCTTC

D: .
J: TRBJ1-3
V: TRBV20-1
size: many
CDR3: CSARDLQGPGNTIYF
DNA: TGCAGTGCTAGAGATCTTCAGGGGCCTGGAAACACCATATATTTT

D: .
J: TRBJ2-7
V: TRBV6-1
size: many
CDR3: CASRGGGPTYEQYF
DNA: TGTGCCAGCAGGGGTGGGGGACCCACCTACGAGCAGTACTTC

D: .
J: TRBJ2-2
V: TRBV4-2
size: few
CDR3: CASSQGPLGSGGELFF
DNA: TGTGCCAGCAGCCAAGGGCCACTCGGAAGTGGCGGGGAGCTGTTTTTT

D: TRBD1
J: TRBJ2-6
V: TRBV30
size: .
CDR3: CAWSFQGVGANVLTF
DNA: TGTGCCTGGAGTTTTCAGGGGGTTGGGGCCAACGTCCTGACTTTC

D: .
J: TRBJ1-3
V: TRBV7-9
size: few
CDR3: CASSPGGLSGNTIYF
DNA: TGTGCCAGCAGCCCCGGGGGCCTCTCTGGAAACACCATATATTTT

D: TRBD2
J: TRBJ2-3
V: TRBV6-2/TRBV6-3
size: once
CDR3: CASSPLAGGRDTQYF
DNA: TGTGCCAGCAGTCCCTTAGCGGGGGGCCGCGATACGCAGTATTTT

D: .
J: TRBJ2-2
V: TRBV20-1
size: few
CDR3: CSARGRSNTGELFF
DNA: TGCAGTGCTAGAGGACGTTCGAACACCGGGGAGCTGTTTTTT

D: .
J: TRBJ1-1
V: TRBV6-2/TRBV6-3
size: few
CDR3: CASIPDDRTEAFF
DNA: TGTGCCAGCATCCCGGACGACAGGACTGAAGCTTTCTTT

D: TRBD2
J: TRBJ2-1
V: TRBV10-3
size: few
CDR3: CAISDGSGRSSYNEQFF
DNA: TGTGCCATCAGTGACGGATCCGGGAGGAGCTCCTACAATGAGCAGTTCTTC

D: .
J: TRBJ2-2
V: TRBV6-2/TRBV6-3
size: many
CDR3: CASSYGGPTNTGELFF
DNA: TGTGCCAGCAGTTACGGGGGTCCAACGAACACCGGGGAGCTGTTTTTT

D: TRBD2
J: TRBJ2-7
V: TRBV7-9
size: .
CDR3: CASSLTGRGGTYEQYF
DNA: TGTGCCAGCAGCTTAACGGGGCGGGGGGGCACCTACGAGCAGTACTTC

D: .
J: TRBJ2-3
V: TRBV12-3/TRBV12-4
size: few
CDR3: CASSFLRGGSTDTQYF
DNA: TGTGCCAGCAGTTTTCTGCGGGGCGGGAGCACAGATACGCAGTATTTT

D: TRBD2
J: TRBJ2-5
V: TRBV3-1
size: .
CDR3: CASSPGLAGAIETQYF
DNA: TGTGCCAGCAGCCCGGGACTAGCGGGGGCTATAGAGACCCAGTACTTC

D: .
J: TRBJ1-1
V: TRBV27
size: few
CDR3: CASSLSWGAGTEAFF
DNA: TGTGCCAGCAGTTTATCTTGGGGAGCGGGCACTGAAGCTTTCTTT

D: .
J: TRBJ2-1
V: TRBV12-3/TRBV12-4
size: .
CDR3: CASSLVSIPEQFF
DNA: TGTGCCAGCAGTTTAGTGTCCATCCCTGAGCAGTTCTTC

D: .
J: TRBJ2-7
V: TRBV15
size: .
CDR3: CATSTVDNEQYF
DNA: TGTGCCACCAGCACCGTGGACAACGAGCAGTACTTC

D: .
J: TRBJ2-6
V: TRBV20-1
size: .
CDR3: CSARDFRSSGANVLTF
DNA: TGCAGTGCTAGAGATTTTCGGAGCTCTGGGGCCAACGTCCTGACTTTC

D: .
J: TRBJ2-3
V: TRBV29-1
size: many
CDR3: CSARVAVSTDTQYF
DNA: TGCAGCGCCCGGGTGGCGGTGAGCACAGATACGCAGTATTTT

D: .
J: TRBJ2-5
V: TRBV20-1
size: .
CDR3: CSASLAGRETQYF
DNA: TGCAGTGCTTCCCTGGCAGGGAGAGAGACCCAGTACTTC

D: .
J: TRBJ2-3
V: TRBV5-4
size: many
CDR3: CASSFLGSSTDTQYF
DNA: TGTGCCAGCAGCTTTCTCGGGAGTAGCACAGATACGCAGTATTTT

D: .
J: TRBJ2-3
V: TRBV29-1
size: few
CDR3: CSVEKMWRGSTDTQYF
DNA: TGCAGCGTTGAAAAGATGTGGCGCGGAAGCACAGATACGCAGTATTTT